Listed here are 20 T cell receptor beta chains from one sample, sequenced in a study of blood T cell repertoires in COVID-19. TCRdb keeps only in-frame clones here, not all; method: immunoSEQ multiplex PCR. The repertoire holds 98,000 or so clones, with 70% to 90% as singletons. The specimen was peripheral blood. The source of these receptors is a woman in her sixties in a cohort sampled during active or convalescent COVID-19.

This clone was recorded only once. The rearrangement joins TRBV6-5 to TRBJ2-5, with a possible D match to TRBD2 (5 bases). Germline lookup yields CDR1 MNHEY and CDR2 SVGAGI. V gave up 0 bases and J gave up 2 bases, with 10 bases separating them. This CDR3 has 15 residues. The CDR3 bases are TGTGCCAGCAGTTACTCAAGCGGTAAACAAGAGACCCAGTACTTC. Amino acid sequence: CASSYSSGKQETQYF.

The V gene is TRBV27, the J gene TRBJ1-6, with D unclear. The CDR3 covers 18 residues. The V end lost 3 bases, the J end lost 0 bases, and 15 bases lay between the germline ends. CDR1 MNHEY and CDR2 SMNVEV come from the germline V gene (reference sequence). The CDR3 region is CASSFRGPPGSYNSPLHF. In nucleotides, the CDR3 is TGTGCCAGCAGTTTCCGGGGTCCCCCCGGCTCCTATAATTCACCCCTCCACTTT.

The chain links TRBV9 to TRBJ2-1, with 7 bases lining up with TRBD2. The V gene end was trimmed by 3 bases and the J gene end by 7 bases; junction bases not matched to a gene: 10. CDR3 size: 15 residues. From germline, CDR1 is SGDLS and CDR2 YYNGEE. The CDR3 DNA reads TGTGCCAGCAGCGCTGGAGTAGCGGGCCTAAATGAGCAGTTCTTC. Its protein is CASSAGVAGLNEQFF.

V gene TRBV19 combines with J gene TRBJ1-1; a weak D match, TRBD1 (5 bases). Trimming shortened V by 7 bases and J by 1 base, and 19 bases separated the two germline ends. CDR1 and CDR2 (germline): LNHDA, SQIVND (reference sequence). This CDR3 is 16 amino acids long. CDR3 protein: CASNPPGGEANTEAFF. The CDR3 nucleotides read TGTGCCAGTAACCCCCCCGGGGGGGAGGCGAACACTGAAGCTTTCTTT.

This clone was observed once. This sequence joins TRBV9 and TRBJ2-3; D possibly corresponds to TRBD2 (5 bases). Germline CDR1 is SGDLS and CDR2 is YYNGEE. Trimming took 5 bases from V and 0 from J, leaving 16 bases between them. CDR3 length equals 16 residues. CDR3 in DNA: TGTGCCAGCAGGAGAGGGAGTCTCACTAGCACAGATACGCAGTATTTT. It yields the protein CASRRGSLTSTDTQYF.

V and J are TRBV7-3 and TRBJ1-1; D uncertain. Trimming pared 2 bases from V and 4 bases from J, leaving 17 bases between. From germline, CDR1 is SGHTA and CDR2 FQGTGA. The CDR3 totals 16 residues. Here the CDR3 DNA reads TGTGCCAGCAGCTTAGAGGGCCCCTTAGGCGGCACTGAAGCTTTCTTT. Translation gives CASSLEGPLGGTEAFF.

The CDR3 here is CASRGQANYGYTF. The CDR3 bases are TGTGCCAGCAGAGGACAGGCAAACTATGGCTACACCTTC. V is TRBV7-9 and J is TRBJ1-2, with 7 bases fitting TRBD1. This CDR3 is built from 13 residues. Trimming cost V 6 bases and J 2 bases; bases outside gene matches: 3. Germline CDR1 and CDR2: SEHNR and FQNEAQ (reference sequence).

The chain is built from TRBV12-3 or TRBV12-4 and TRBJ2-7, with D perhaps matching TRBD2 (5 bases). This CDR3 is 12 amino acids long. Trimming cost V 3 bases and J 2 bases, with 5 bases left between them. The CDR3 DNA sequence: TGTGCCAGCAGTTTCGGGGCCTACGAGCAGTACTTC. Amino acid sequence: CASSFGAYEQYF.

The J gene is TRBJ2-7, the V gene TRBV5-1; TRBD2 matches 9 bases. V shed 0 bases and J 1 base; nucleotides not matched to a gene: 2. The germline gives CDR1 SGHRS, CDR2 YFSETQ. The CDR3 is made up of 15 amino acids. CDR3 loop: CASSLGSGGSYEQYF. CDR3 nucleotide sequence: TGCGCCAGCAGCTTGGGAAGCGGGGGGTCCTACGAGCAGTACTTC.

The chain is built from TRBV27 and TRBJ2-1; no reliable D call. V was trimmed by 4 bases and J by 0 bases, leaving 13 bases between them. The germline gives CDR1 MNHEY, CDR2 SMNVEV (reference sequence). This CDR3 contains 16 residues. The CDR3 DNA is TGTGCCAGCAGTTCGCTACAGTACAGCTCCTACAATGAGCAGTTCTTC. Translating it yields CASSSLQYSSYNEQFF.

The CDR3 DNA reads as TGCGCCAGCAGCCCCTCACCCGCGCAGGGGTTCAATATAGGCTATGGCTACACCTTC. This encodes CASSPSPAQGFNIGYGYTF. The genes are TRBV4-1 and TRBJ1-2; maybe TRBD1 (6 bases). The V end was cut by 4 bases, the J end by 4 bases, with 28 bases between. Germline V gene data show CDR1 as MGHRA and CDR2 as YSYEKL. The CDR3 runs 19 residues.

The V and J genes are TRBV10-3 and TRBJ2-7; a possible D gene is TRBD2 (6 bases). Trimming shortened V by 3 bases and J by 0 bases, and 15 bases separated the two germline ends. This CDR3 has 16 amino acids. Germline CDR1 is ENHRY and CDR2 is SYGVKD. CDR3 protein: CAISELSGRSSYEQYF. The CDR3 DNA follows: TGTGCCATCAGTGAACTCAGCGGGCGTAGCTCCTACGAGCAGTACTTC.

This clone has a single count. For the CDR3, the DNA is TGTGCCACCGTCAGGGGGGAAACTTCAACTAACTATGGCTACACCTTC. Protein product: CATVRGETSTNYGYTF. This sequence joins TRBV19 and TRBJ1-2; the match to TRBD1 covers 7 bases. The CDR3 loop spans 16 amino acids. Germline lookup yields CDR1 LNHDA and CDR2 SQIVND (reference sequence). The V segment lost 10 bases and the J segment 0 bases; nucleotides outside the gene matches: 14.

The chain has TRBV24-1 and TRBJ2-3; 12 positions match TRBD2. The CDR3 extends over 16 amino acids. Germline CDR1 KGHDR, CDR2 SFDVKD. Trimming cost V 3 bases and J 3 bases; bases outside gene matches: 3. CDR3 protein: CATSDPSGRATDTQYF. The CDR3 DNA is TGTGCCACCAGTGATCCTAGCGGGAGGGCTACAGATACGCAGTATTTT.

The genes are TRBV11-3 and TRBJ2-4; TRBD2 aligns across 8 bases. V lost 1 base to trimming and J lost 8 bases; unmatched junction nucleotides: 4. CDR1 is SGHNT and CDR2 is YENEEA in the germline V gene. The CDR3 contains 14 residues. The CDR3 protein is CASSLGGTRDIQYF. Written as DNA, the CDR3 is TGTGCCAGCAGCTTAGGAGGGACTAGAGACATTCAGTACTTC.

The chain combines TRBV11-1 with TRBJ1-6; TRBD1 is a possible D gene (6 bases). Germline CDR1 reads SGHAT; CDR2 reads FQDESV (reference sequence). V was cut by 4 bases and J by 9 bases, with 16 bases left in between. The CDR3 is 15 amino acids. For the CDR3, the DNA is TGTGCCAGCAGCTCCCAGGGCGGGGGGGCTTCACCCCTCCACTTT. Translation gives CASSSQGGGASPLHF.

In the case of this clone: The junction departs from the called germline gene at one end, perhaps through a read error. This CDR3 reads CASSLARGQGLSSYNSPLHF. The CDR3 DNA reads TGTGCTAGCAGCTTAGCGCGGGGACAGGGCTTGAGCTCCTATAATTCACCCCTCCACTTT. The chain recombines TRBV7-7 with TRBJ1-6; 9 nucleotides match TRBD1. This CDR3 spans 20 amino acids. The germline V gene has CDR1 SSHAT and CDR2 FNYEAQ (reference sequence).

Worth noting for this clone: A junction boundary mismatches the germline segment, possibly from a read error. V usage is TRBV2 and J usage is TRBJ2-1; 11 bases line up with TRBD2. The CDR3 contains 15 residues. CDR1 SNHLY and CDR2 FYNNEI come from the germline V gene. CDR3 in amino acids: CASSEGTSGYNEQFF. In nucleotides, the CDR3 is TGTGCCAGCAGCGAAGGGACTAGCGGTTACAATGAGCAGTTCTTC.

The gene calls are TRBV13 and TRBJ2-7; no firm D call. CDR1 and CDR2 (germline): PRHDT, FYEKMQ (reference sequence). This CDR3 spans 12 amino acids. Between the trimmed V and J ends, which lost 2 bases and 4 bases, there was a span of 6 bases. CDR3 bases: TGTGCCAGCAGCTTACGAGGTTACGAGCAGTACTTC. Its translation is CASSLRGYEQYF.

Only a few counts were recorded for this clone. The chain is built from TRBV4-1 and TRBJ2-4; 9 nucleotides align to TRBD2. With V trimmed by 1 base and J by 1 base, 5 bases remained unmatched. Germline lookup yields CDR1 MGHRA and CDR2 YSYEKL. The CDR3 runs 17 residues. The CDR3 DNA is TGCGCCAGCAGCCAAGTGGCTAGCGGGGACGCCAAAAACATTCAGTACTTC. It translates to CASSQVASGDAKNIQYF.